The entry that follows covers one T cell receptor (beta chain) sequence. Its antigen remains unidentified. This sample is part of a study of cytomegalovirus exposure and HLA in healthy donors. Measured with immunoSEQ multiplex PCR; TCRdb has only the in-frame clones, and not every one. This table holds 150,000 to 200,000 clones, about 89% found once. Study-level points and caveats: Accounts indicate the classifier identified cytomegalovirus status with strong specificity and sensitivity. The study designated around 150 TCR beta chains cytomegalovirus-associated. According to a later analysis, TCR clusters from the first cohort tended to co-occur in the 120 or so validation repertoires.

The donors were in the approximately 130-subject validation cohort, distinct from the roughly 600-subject first cohort. V was clipped by 3 bases and J by 0 bases; unmatched bases: 3. The germline V gene encodes CDR1 SGHNT and CDR2 YYREEE (reference sequence). This CDR3 has 15 residues. The sample was PBMCs. The chain uses TRBV5-4 and TRBJ1-1; 9 bases map to TRBD1. This receptor was identified in a young man in good health and CMV-seropositive. CDR3 DNA: TGTGCCAGCAGCTCGCGGGACAGGGTGAACACTGAAGCTTTCTTT. Translation: CASSSRDRVNTEAFF.